These T cell receptor beta chains were read from a single sample in a study of T cells in Graves' hyperthyroidism and ophthalmopathy. TCRdb independently ran MiXCR on the multiplex PCR reads; one entry per CDR3 protein. There are a few hundred thousand distinct CDR3 sequences in the sample; around 16% occur only once, and around 7.5% lies in the top ten. The sample was blood. All receptors derive from a woman aged 25 to 39 with Graves' hyperthyroidism. The conserved cysteine and the conserved F or W are not part of the CDR3 here. Each record gives: D gene, J gene, V gene, CDR3 protein. D genes are given only for firm matches.

d_call: NA; j_call: TRBJ1-2; v_call: TRBV7-8; cdr3_aa: ASSSYTGFDYT
d_call: NA; j_call: TRBJ1-1; v_call: TRBV19; cdr3_aa: ASSIGGVDTEAF
d_call: NA; j_call: TRBJ2-5; v_call: TRBV11-2; cdr3_aa: ASSLGGSPSETQY
d_call: NA; j_call: TRBJ2-7; v_call: TRBV6-2/TRBV6-3; cdr3_aa: ASSYQGSYEQY
d_call: TRBD2; j_call: TRBJ2-1; v_call: TRBV7-6; cdr3_aa: ASSSTSGKNEQF
d_call: NA; j_call: TRBJ2-7; v_call: TRBV29-1; cdr3_aa: SVKGQSSYEQY
d_call: NA; j_call: TRBJ2-7; v_call: TRBV12-3/TRBV12-4; cdr3_aa: ASSWQDTSYEQY
d_call: TRBD2; j_call: TRBJ2-3; v_call: TRBV6-1; cdr3_aa: ASRDLAGQTTDTQY
d_call: NA; j_call: TRBJ1-1; v_call: TRBV4-2; cdr3_aa: ASSQGAGYTEAF
d_call: NA; j_call: TRBJ1-1; v_call: TRBV6-2/TRBV6-3; cdr3_aa: ASSYPPTEAF
d_call: NA; j_call: TRBJ2-1; v_call: TRBV9; cdr3_aa: ASSVGHTNEQF
d_call: NA; j_call: TRBJ1-5; v_call: TRBV10-3; cdr3_aa: AISDRTGFQPQH
d_call: NA; j_call: TRBJ1-1; v_call: TRBV30; cdr3_aa: ASRGEMNTEAF
d_call: NA; j_call: TRBJ2-3; v_call: TRBV18; cdr3_aa: ASSPPYRTDTQY
d_call: NA; j_call: TRBJ2-1; v_call: TRBV20-1; cdr3_aa: SASIYTHEQF
d_call: NA; j_call: TRBJ2-3; v_call: TRBV11-2; cdr3_aa: ASSGGHEDTQY
d_call: NA; j_call: TRBJ1-1; v_call: TRBV12-3/TRBV12-4; cdr3_aa: ASSQGAYTEAF
d_call: TRBD2; j_call: TRBJ2-3; v_call: TRBV20-1; cdr3_aa: SAPLPLAGDTDTQY
d_call: NA; j_call: TRBJ1-3; v_call: TRBV11-2; cdr3_aa: ASSVLFGGDSGNTIY
d_call: TRBD1; j_call: TRBJ1-2; v_call: TRBV6-1; cdr3_aa: ATSGTGGGYT
d_call: NA; j_call: TRBJ1-5; v_call: TRBV28; cdr3_aa: ASSFRGIQPQH
d_call: NA; j_call: TRBJ1-5; v_call: TRBV6-1; cdr3_aa: ASSQRLGRQSNQPQH
d_call: NA; j_call: TRBJ2-1; v_call: TRBV7-3; cdr3_aa: ASSSRAGSYNEQF
d_call: NA; j_call: TRBJ2-1; v_call: TRBV12-3/TRBV12-4; cdr3_aa: ASSLILANQQF
d_call: NA; j_call: TRBJ2-4; v_call: TRBV29-1; cdr3_aa: SVAGAFKNIQY
d_call: NA; j_call: TRBJ2-1; v_call: TRBV12-3/TRBV12-4; cdr3_aa: ASSFRAGSSYNEQF
d_call: TRBD2; j_call: TRBJ2-4; v_call: TRBV28; cdr3_aa: ASSPHSGKNIQY
d_call: TRBD2; j_call: TRBJ2-3; v_call: TRBV30; cdr3_aa: AWSVGSGGNTDTQY
d_call: TRBD1; j_call: TRBJ2-1; v_call: TRBV5-1; cdr3_aa: ASSAGQGSGTSYNEQF
d_call: NA; j_call: TRBJ2-3; v_call: TRBV5-5; cdr3_aa: ASSPALNTDTQY
d_call: NA; j_call: TRBJ2-3; v_call: TRBV20-1; cdr3_aa: SASPGSTDTQY
d_call: NA; j_call: TRBJ1-1; v_call: TRBV11-2; cdr3_aa: ASSLAFVGYTEAF
d_call: NA; j_call: TRBJ2-3; v_call: TRBV25-1; cdr3_aa: ASSDAPGSADTQY
d_call: NA; j_call: TRBJ1-2; v_call: TRBV6-1; cdr3_aa: ASAPGGSYGYT
d_call: TRBD2; j_call: TRBJ2-1; v_call: TRBV20-1; cdr3_aa: SARSAGGRVYNEQF
d_call: NA; j_call: TRBJ2-1; v_call: TRBV7-6; cdr3_aa: ASSLAQGGTFRGEQF
d_call: NA; j_call: TRBJ2-7; v_call: TRBV12-3/TRBV12-4; cdr3_aa: ASRGSGVSSYEQY
d_call: TRBD2; j_call: TRBJ2-1; v_call: TRBV12-5; cdr3_aa: ASGLAVTSGRFNEQF
d_call: NA; j_call: TRBJ2-1; v_call: TRBV6-2/TRBV6-3; cdr3_aa: ASSFSGPPYNEQF
d_call: TRBD2; j_call: TRBJ2-7; v_call: TRBV24-1; cdr3_aa: ATSDGGTRTLHEQY
d_call: NA; j_call: TRBJ2-7; v_call: TRBV18; cdr3_aa: ASSPPNANYEQY
d_call: TRBD2; j_call: TRBJ2-7; v_call: TRBV14; cdr3_aa: ASSPPGLAGVAEQY
d_call: NA; j_call: TRBJ2-5; v_call: TRBV5-1; cdr3_aa: ASRRYLYQETQY
d_call: TRBD2; j_call: TRBJ2-5; v_call: TRBV24-1; cdr3_aa: ATSDPRTSWGTQY
d_call: NA; j_call: TRBJ1-5; v_call: TRBV6-5; cdr3_aa: ASSYYQWGAGQPQH
d_call: TRBD2; j_call: TRBJ2-1; v_call: TRBV5-6; cdr3_aa: ASSSEAGTSFYNEQF
d_call: NA; j_call: TRBJ2-1; v_call: TRBV18; cdr3_aa: ASSPGVDEQF
d_call: TRBD1; j_call: TRBJ1-5; v_call: TRBV12-3/TRBV12-4; cdr3_aa: ASSLMGQFNQPQH
d_call: TRBD2; j_call: TRBJ2-7; v_call: TRBV20-1; cdr3_aa: SARTSVSYEQY
d_call: TRBD2; j_call: TRBJ2-2; v_call: TRBV6-4; cdr3_aa: ASSLAGEETGELF
d_call: TRBD1; j_call: TRBJ1-1; v_call: TRBV12-3/TRBV12-4; cdr3_aa: ASTLLGQASPEAF
d_call: NA; j_call: TRBJ2-7; v_call: TRBV6-6; cdr3_aa: ASSYRATLHEQY
d_call: NA; j_call: TRBJ2-3; v_call: TRBV5-1; cdr3_aa: ASSLFETDTQY
d_call: TRBD1; j_call: TRBJ2-1; v_call: TRBV7-6; cdr3_aa: ASSLNSGTGAYNEQF
d_call: NA; j_call: TRBJ1-5; v_call: TRBV20-1; cdr3_aa: SAEGPELYSNQPQH
d_call: NA; j_call: TRBJ1-6; v_call: TRBV7-2; cdr3_aa: ASSFFGGDLNSPLH
d_call: NA; j_call: TRBJ1-1; v_call: TRBV11-2; cdr3_aa: ASSLARLGGNTEAF
d_call: TRBD1; j_call: TRBJ1-1; v_call: TRBV7-3; cdr3_aa: ASSLLGQGLDTEAF
d_call: TRBD1; j_call: TRBJ2-7; v_call: TRBV7-6; cdr3_aa: ASSLAWTGEFHEQY
d_call: NA; j_call: TRBJ2-2; v_call: TRBV7-2; cdr3_aa: ASSQDEWSGIPPGELF